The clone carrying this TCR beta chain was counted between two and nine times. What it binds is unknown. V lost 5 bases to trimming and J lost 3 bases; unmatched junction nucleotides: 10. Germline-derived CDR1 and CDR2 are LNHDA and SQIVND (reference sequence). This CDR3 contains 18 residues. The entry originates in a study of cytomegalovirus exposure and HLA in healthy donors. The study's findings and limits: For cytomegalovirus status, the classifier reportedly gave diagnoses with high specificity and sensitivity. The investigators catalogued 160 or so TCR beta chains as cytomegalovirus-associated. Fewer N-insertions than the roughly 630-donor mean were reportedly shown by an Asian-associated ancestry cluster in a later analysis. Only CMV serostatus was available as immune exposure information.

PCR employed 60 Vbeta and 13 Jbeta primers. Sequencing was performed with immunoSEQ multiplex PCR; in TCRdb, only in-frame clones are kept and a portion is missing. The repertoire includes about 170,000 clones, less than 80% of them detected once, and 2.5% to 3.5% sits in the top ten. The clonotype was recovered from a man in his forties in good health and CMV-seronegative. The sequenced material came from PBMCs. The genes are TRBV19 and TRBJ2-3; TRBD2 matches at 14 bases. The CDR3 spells CASSSSGLAGAVTDTQYF. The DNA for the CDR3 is TGTGCCAGTAGTTCTTCGGGACTAGCGGGAGCGGTTACAGATACGCAGTATTTT.